These 4 T cell receptor beta chains share one sample of origin, sequenced in a study of PD-1 blockade in classical Hodgkin lymphoma. The method was immunoSEQ multiplex PCR; TCRdb's version includes in-frame clones alone and lacks a portion of them. The data hold fewer than 25,000 clones, with roughly 80% observed a single time. Following autologous stem cell transplantation, relapse occurred in every patient, and exposure to brentuximab vedotin varied. The starting material was peripheral blood mononuclear cells (PBMCs), obtained before the second cycle of nivolumab. The receptors here all came from a human donor with classical Hodgkin lymphoma.

The chain recombines TRBV18 with TRBJ2-7, with D perhaps matching TRBD2 (6 bases). The CDR3 is 14 residues long. The V and J ends lost 8 bases and 7 bases respectively, with 21 bases between them. The germline V gene encodes CDR1 KGHSH and CDR2 LQKENI. The CDR3 sequence: CASTDRAAAGEQYF. DNA for the CDR3: TGTGCCAGCACGGACCGCGCGGCGGCGGGGGAGCAGTACTTC.

This clone was picked up one time. In the same sample, other DNA sequences code for this CDR3. The chain employs TRBV4-1 and TRBJ2-7, with a tentative D call TRBD1 (6 bases). This CDR3 spans 14 amino acids. The germline CDR1 and CDR2 sequences are MGHRA and YSYEKL. V shed 4 bases and J shed 6 bases, with 16 bases lying between them. The CDR3 nucleotides read TGCGCCAGCAGCCCGGGACATGGACGCCCCGAGCAGTACTTC. Encoded protein: CASSPGHGRPEQYF.

The chain couples TRBV6-5 to TRBJ2-7, with 8 bases identical to TRBD2. Germline V gene sequence: CDR1 MNHEY, CDR2 SVGAGI. CDR3 length: 15 amino acids. Unmatched junction bases numbered 4, after V lost 2 bases and J lost 1 base. This chain's CDR3 is CASSYGGGGSYEQYF. The CDR3 DNA sequence: TGTGCCAGCAGTTACGGAGGCGGGGGGTCCTACGAGCAGTACTTC.

This clone was seen only once. The rearrangement links TRBV29-1 to TRBJ2-5; TRBD1 matches at 8 bases. Losses at the gene ends were 3 bases for V and 4 bases for J; bases not matched to a gene: 10. The CDR3 sequence is 15 residues long. CDR1 and CDR2 from the germline V gene are SQVTM and ANQGSEA. The CDR3 nucleotides are TGCAGCGTTGATGAGCTTGGACAGGGAGGAGAGACCCAGTACTTC. It encodes CSVDELGQGGETQYF.